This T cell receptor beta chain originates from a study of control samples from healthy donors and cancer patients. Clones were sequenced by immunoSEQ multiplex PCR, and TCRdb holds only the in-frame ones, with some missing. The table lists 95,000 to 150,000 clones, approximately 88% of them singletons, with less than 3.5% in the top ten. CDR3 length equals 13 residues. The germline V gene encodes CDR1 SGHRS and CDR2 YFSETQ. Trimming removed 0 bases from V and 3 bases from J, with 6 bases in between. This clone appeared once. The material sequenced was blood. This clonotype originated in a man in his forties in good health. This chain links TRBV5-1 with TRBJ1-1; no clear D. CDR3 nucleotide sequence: TGCGCCAGCAGCTTGGGGGTTTACACTGAAGCTTTCTTT. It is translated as CASSLGVYTEAFF.